The 2 T cell receptor beta chains given below trace back to one sample, sequenced in a study of T cells in Graves' hyperthyroidism and ophthalmopathy. RNA transcripts yielded amplified TCR beta CDR3 regions. The HTBI primer set was used in a first-round RT-PCR of the TCR CDR3. Using its own MiXCR run on the multiplex PCR reads, TCRdb lists one record per CDR3 protein. In the table there are approximately 610,000 distinct CDR3 sequences, approximately 14% of which are singletons. Material for sequencing was blood. The receptors stem from a woman aged 40 to 49 with Graves' ophthalmopathy.

The chain carries TRBV6-2 or TRBV6-3 and TRBJ2-5, with TRBD2 matching 11 bases. The CDR3 totals 18 residues. Germline CDR1 reads MNHEY; CDR2 reads SVGEGT. Trimming at V came to 0 bases and at J to 1 base, leaving 7 bases not matched to a gene. In DNA, the CDR3 is TGTGCCAGCAGTTACTCTGGGGTAGCGGGAGGGCTCCAAGAGACCCAGTACTTC. Translation: CASSYSGVAGGLQETQYF.

This clonotype was observed many times. This chain links TRBV6-1 with TRBJ1-2; maybe TRBD1 (5 bases). The V gene's germline CDR1 is MNHNS and CDR2 SASEGT. V dropped 7 bases and J dropped 2 bases, with 17 bases sitting between them. The CDR3 has 15 amino acids. The CDR3 DNA is TGTGCCAGCACCCGGGGCCGGGGAGAAAACTATGGCTACACCTTC. Its protein product is CASTRGRGENYGYTF.